These 9 T cell receptor beta chains were all obtained from the same sample, sequenced in a study of T cell repertoires in cytomegalovirus infection (dated by TCRdb to about 2019). The run used an Illumina HiSeq 1500. In TCRdb, the public reads were trimmed at Q25 with fastp and aligned with MiXCR, with productive beta chains retained. Entries that share a CDR3 protein sequence are merged under the most common genes and DNA. Counted in this sample were 500,000 to 600,000 distinct CDR3 sequences; 16% of them appeared once. Of the sample, 20% to 30% is held by the ten largest clones. Sequenced material: CD8+ T cells from PBMCs. The origin of the receptors is a human donor in good health (CMV status not recorded). Some clones in this sample may be carry-over from other donors' samples.

A few counts support this clonotype. The chain couples TRBV27 to TRBJ2-1; 9 bases are shared with TRBD1. The CDR3 totals 18 residues. Trimming at V came to 3 bases and at J to 5 bases, leaving 14 bases not matched to a gene. Germline CDR1 reads MNHEY; CDR2 reads SMNVEV (reference sequence). CDR3 coding DNA: TGTGCCAGCAGTTTTCTTCCCAATCCGGGACAGGGTGACAATGAGCAGTTCTTC. Amino acid sequence: CASSFLPNPGQGDNEQFF.

At least ten counts were recorded for this clonotype. The chain joins TRBV10-3 to TRBJ2-3, with unresolved D. CDR3 length: 12 amino acids. CDR1 and CDR2 (germline): ENHRY, SYGVKD. V shed 2 bases and J shed 3 bases, with 3 bases lying between them. This chain's CDR3 is CAISEVTDTQYF. The CDR3 DNA sequence: TGTGCCATCAGTGAGGTGACAGATACGCAGTATTTT.

This clonotype came up a few times. V gene TRBV27 combines with J gene TRBJ1-2, with a tentative D call TRBD1 (5 bases). The CDR3 consists of 14 residues. Germline assignment: CDR1 MNHEY and CDR2 SMNVEV (reference sequence). The V and J ends lost 5 bases and 4 bases respectively, with 14 bases between them. The CDR3 here is CASSPTPGSYGYTF. The CDR3 nucleotides read TGTGCCAGCAGTCCCACCCCAGGGAGCTATGGCTACACCTTC.

CDR3 nucleotide sequence: TGTGCCTGGAGTGTAGGGTCGTCCTCCAGCACAGATACGCAGTATTTT. It yields the protein CAWSVGSSSSTDTQYF. The rearrangement links TRBV30 to TRBJ2-3, with D unresolved. CDR1 is GTSNPN and CDR2 is SVGIG in the germline V gene (reference sequence). The CDR3 consists of 16 residues. The ends were cut back, 0 bases at V and 0 bases at J, with 13 bases in the middle.

This clonotype appeared many times. The chain uses TRBV7-9 and TRBJ2-7, with a tentative D call TRBD1 (7 bases). Germline-derived CDR1 and CDR2 are SEHNR and FQNEAQ (reference sequence). V was trimmed by 5 bases and J by 3 bases, leaving 17 bases between them. The CDR3 sequence is 15 residues long. The CDR3 region is CASSGGTADRYEQYF. The CDR3 region has the DNA TGTGCCAGCAGCGGGGGGACAGCGGACCGCTACGAGCAGTACTTC.

A few counts support this clonotype. The chain employs TRBV27 and TRBJ2-1; 8 nucleotides match TRBD2. The CDR3 is 17 amino acids. The germline CDR1 and CDR2 sequences are MNHEY and SMNVEV (reference sequence). V trimming: 7 bases; J trimming: 1 base; junction bases outside the gene matches: 12. The CDR3, as DNA: TGTGCCAGCACCCCACCGGGGGGGGGCCGTTCCTACAATGAGCAGTTCTTC. Translation gives CASTPPGGGRSYNEQFF.

This clonotype has more than one count but fewer than ten. The rearrangement links TRBV27 to TRBJ2-1; D is undetermined. The length of the CDR3 is 14 residues. Germline CDR1 and CDR2: MNHEY and SMNVEV (reference sequence). The V gene lost 3 bases and the J gene lost 7 bases, with 13 bases spanning the gap. The CDR3 protein is CASSFPGLGNEQFF. The CDR3 bases are TGTGCCAGCAGTTTCCCCGGTCTCGGGAATGAGCAGTTCTTC.

The table lists this clonotype with many counts. V gene TRBV6-1 combines with J gene TRBJ1-5; no reliable D call. Trimming cost V 5 bases and J 6 bases, with 8 bases left between them. The CDR3 is 12 residues long. CDR1 MNHNS and CDR2 SASEGT come from the germline V gene. This chain's CDR3 is CASSPFGQPQHF. DNA for the CDR3: TGTGCCAGCAGTCCCTTCGGTCAGCCCCAGCATTTT.

This clonotype has just a few counts. The chain employs TRBV19 and TRBJ1-1, with D possibly being TRBD1 (5 bases). The V gene's germline CDR1 is LNHDA and CDR2 SQIVND (reference sequence). The V gene lost 3 bases and the J gene lost 3 bases, with 11 bases spanning the gap. The CDR3 is 14 residues long. The CDR3 here is CASSIRRVDTEAFF. The CDR3 bases are TGTGCCAGTAGTATCCGCAGGGTGGACACTGAAGCTTTCTTT.